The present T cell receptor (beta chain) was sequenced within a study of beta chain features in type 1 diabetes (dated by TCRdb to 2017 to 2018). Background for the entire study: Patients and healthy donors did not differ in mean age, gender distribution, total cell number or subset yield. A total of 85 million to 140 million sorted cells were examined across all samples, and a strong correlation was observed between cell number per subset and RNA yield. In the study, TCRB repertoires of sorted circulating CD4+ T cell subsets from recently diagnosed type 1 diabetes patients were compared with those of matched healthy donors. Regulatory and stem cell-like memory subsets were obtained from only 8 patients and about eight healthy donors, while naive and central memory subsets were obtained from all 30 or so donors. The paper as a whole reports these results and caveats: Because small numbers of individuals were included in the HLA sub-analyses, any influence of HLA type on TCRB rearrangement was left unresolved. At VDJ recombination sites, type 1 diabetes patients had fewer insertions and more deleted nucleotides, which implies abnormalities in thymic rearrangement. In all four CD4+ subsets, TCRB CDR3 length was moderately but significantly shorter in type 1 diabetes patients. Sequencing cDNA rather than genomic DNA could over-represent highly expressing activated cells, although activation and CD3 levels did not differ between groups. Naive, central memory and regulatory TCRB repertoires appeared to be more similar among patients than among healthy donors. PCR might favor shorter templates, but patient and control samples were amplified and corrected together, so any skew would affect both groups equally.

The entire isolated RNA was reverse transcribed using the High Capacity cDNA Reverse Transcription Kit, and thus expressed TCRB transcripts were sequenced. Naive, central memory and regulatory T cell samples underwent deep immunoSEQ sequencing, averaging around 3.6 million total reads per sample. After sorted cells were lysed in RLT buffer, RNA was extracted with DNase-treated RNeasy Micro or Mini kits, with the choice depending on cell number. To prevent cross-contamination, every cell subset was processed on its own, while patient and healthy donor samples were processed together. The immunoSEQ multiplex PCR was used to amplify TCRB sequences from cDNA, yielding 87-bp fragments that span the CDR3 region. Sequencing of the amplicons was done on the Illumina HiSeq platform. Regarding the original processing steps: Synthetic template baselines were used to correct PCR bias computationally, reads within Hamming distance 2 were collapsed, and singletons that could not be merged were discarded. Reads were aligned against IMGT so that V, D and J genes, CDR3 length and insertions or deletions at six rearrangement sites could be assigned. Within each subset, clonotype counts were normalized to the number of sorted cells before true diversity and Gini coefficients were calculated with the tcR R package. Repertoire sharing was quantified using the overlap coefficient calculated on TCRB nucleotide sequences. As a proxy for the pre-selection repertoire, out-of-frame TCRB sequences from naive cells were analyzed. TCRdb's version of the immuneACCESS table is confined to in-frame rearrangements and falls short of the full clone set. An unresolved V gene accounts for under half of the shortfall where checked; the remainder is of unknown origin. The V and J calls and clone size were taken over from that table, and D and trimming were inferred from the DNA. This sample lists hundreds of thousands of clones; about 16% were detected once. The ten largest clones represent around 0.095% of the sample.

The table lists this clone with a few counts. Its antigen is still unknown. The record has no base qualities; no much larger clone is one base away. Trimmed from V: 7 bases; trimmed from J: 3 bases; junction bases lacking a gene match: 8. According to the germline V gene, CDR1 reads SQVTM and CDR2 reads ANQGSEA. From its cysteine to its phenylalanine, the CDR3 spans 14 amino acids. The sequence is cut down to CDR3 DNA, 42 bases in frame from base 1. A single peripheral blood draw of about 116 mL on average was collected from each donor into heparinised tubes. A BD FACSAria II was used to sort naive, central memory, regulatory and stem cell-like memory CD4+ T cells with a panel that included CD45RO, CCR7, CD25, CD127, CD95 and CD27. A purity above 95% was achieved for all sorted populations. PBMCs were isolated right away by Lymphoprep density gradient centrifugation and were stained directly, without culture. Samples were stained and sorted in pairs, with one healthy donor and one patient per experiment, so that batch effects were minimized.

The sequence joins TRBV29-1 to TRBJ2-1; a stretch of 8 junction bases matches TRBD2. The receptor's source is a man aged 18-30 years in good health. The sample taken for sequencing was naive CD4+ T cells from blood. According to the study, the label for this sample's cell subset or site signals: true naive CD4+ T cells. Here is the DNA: TGCAGCGGCAAGCGGGAGACATACTACAATGAGCAGTTCTTC. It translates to CSGKRETYYNEQFF.